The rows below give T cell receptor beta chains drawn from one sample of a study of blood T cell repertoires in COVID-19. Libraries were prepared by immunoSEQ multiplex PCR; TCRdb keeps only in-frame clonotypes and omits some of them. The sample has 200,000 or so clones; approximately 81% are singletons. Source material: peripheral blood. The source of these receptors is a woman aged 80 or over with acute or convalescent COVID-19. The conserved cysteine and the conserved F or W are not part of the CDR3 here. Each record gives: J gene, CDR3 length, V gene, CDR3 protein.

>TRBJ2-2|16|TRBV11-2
ASSLGKWRGTHTGELF
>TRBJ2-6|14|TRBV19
ASTQFPGTGANVLT
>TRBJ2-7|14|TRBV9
ASSGIGLAGGLEQY
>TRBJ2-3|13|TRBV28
ASTEWGPDTDTQY
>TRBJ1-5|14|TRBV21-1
ASSKVAGIDNQPQH
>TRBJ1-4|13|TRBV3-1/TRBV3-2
ASSLPGATNEKLF
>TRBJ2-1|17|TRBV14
ASSQEFLGTGFLYNEQF
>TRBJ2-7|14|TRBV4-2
ASSQGDRGRSYEQY
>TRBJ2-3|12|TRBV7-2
ASSPRLSTDTQY
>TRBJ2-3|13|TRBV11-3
ASSLGLAGVDTQY
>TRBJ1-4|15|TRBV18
ASSLRRGPEEGEKLF
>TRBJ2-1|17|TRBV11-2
ASSLEFSGSLMAYNEQF
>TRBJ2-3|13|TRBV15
ATSRATTGTDTQY
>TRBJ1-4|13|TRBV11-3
ASSLGQGTNEKLF
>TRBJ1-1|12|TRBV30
AWRPGGVNTEAF
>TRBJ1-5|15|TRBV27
ASSLGLRDGVNQPQH
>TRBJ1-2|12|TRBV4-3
ASSQARADYGYT
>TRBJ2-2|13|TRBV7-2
ASSLRQGGGGELF
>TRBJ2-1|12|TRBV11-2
ASSPRDTSNEQF
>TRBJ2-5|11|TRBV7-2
ASSFRVRETQY
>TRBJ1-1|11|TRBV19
ASSMGAGNKAF
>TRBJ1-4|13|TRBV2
ASSRTVTTNEKLF
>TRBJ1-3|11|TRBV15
ATSIQGGNTIY
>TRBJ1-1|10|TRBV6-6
ASSPVVTEAF
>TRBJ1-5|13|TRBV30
AWSAGVTSNQPQH
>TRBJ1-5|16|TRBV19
ASSRKLSGTGYNQPQH
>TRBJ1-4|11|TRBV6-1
ASSDRDREKLF
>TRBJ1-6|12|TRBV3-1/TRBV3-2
ASRNTGVGSPLH
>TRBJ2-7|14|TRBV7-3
ASSPTGLAGLYEQY
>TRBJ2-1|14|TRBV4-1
ASSQGGQLLDNEQF
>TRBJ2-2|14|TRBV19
ASRSGTSANTGELF
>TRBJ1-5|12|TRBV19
ASSIGGRNQPQH
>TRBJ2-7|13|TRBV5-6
ASSLGGTVSYEQY
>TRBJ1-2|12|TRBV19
ASTTPTWSGGYT
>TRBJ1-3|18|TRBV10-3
AISEISGSLAFPSGNTIY
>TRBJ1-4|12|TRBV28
ATDKGTTNEKLF
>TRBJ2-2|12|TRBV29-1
SVMDSANTGELF
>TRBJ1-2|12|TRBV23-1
ASSQVAVSYGYT
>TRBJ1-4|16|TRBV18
ASSPNVFGPGGSEKLF
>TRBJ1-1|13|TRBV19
ASTQGAGWDTEAF
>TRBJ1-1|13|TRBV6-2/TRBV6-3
ASSYSNLAGRVAF
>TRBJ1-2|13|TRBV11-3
ASSSWGQGVYGYT
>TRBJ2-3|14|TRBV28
ASSRGQGGYTDTQY
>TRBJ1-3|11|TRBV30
ASSQGFGNTIY
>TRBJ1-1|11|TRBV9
ASSPLLNTEAF